The sequence of this TCR beta chain was determined in a study of blood T cell repertoires in COVID-19. Repertoires were generated with immunoSEQ multiplex PCR, while TCRdb's copy carries only in-frame clones and drops some. The data show 150,000 to 200,000 clones, around 81% seen once. V shed 0 bases and J shed 5 bases, with 16 bases lying between them. The V gene's germline CDR1 is KGHSH and CDR2 LQKENI. The CDR3 extends over 16 amino acids. This clone has only a few counts. This clonotype was obtained from a man in his 60s with active or convalescent COVID-19. The specimen was peripheral blood. This chain connects TRBV18 to TRBJ1-2; D uncertain. The CDR3 protein is CASSPPDGRAGYGYTF. The CDR3 DNA follows: TGTGCCAGCTCACCACCGGACGGCCGAGCGGGATATGGCTACACCTTC.